Below, one T cell receptor beta chain is given with its context. These data are taken from a study of T cells in Graves' hyperthyroidism and ophthalmopathy. TCR beta CDR3 regions were amplified from RNA. Primed by the HTBI set, a first-round RT-PCR was run on the TCR CDR3. TCRdb independently ran MiXCR on the multiplex PCR reads; one entry per CDR3 protein. The table lists more than 500,000 distinct CDR3 sequences, about 16% of them singletons. PBMCs were collected from an approximately 10 ml volume of fresh peripheral blood. With 1 base removed from V and 5 bases from J, the gap between germline ends came to 13 bases. Germline V lookup: CDR1 SGHDT, CDR2 YYEEEE. The CDR3 totals 14 residues.

This sequence was found in a woman aged 25-40 years with Graves' hyperthyroidism. Sequences were obtained from blood. The chain uses TRBV5-6 and TRBJ2-7, with a tentative D call TRBD2 (5 bases). CDR3 nucleotide sequence: TGTGCCAGCAGCTTGTGGAGGAGTAGAAACGAGCAGTACTTC. This encodes CASSLWRSRNEQYF.